The 2 T cell receptor beta chains reported below all come from one sample, sequenced in a study of blood T cell repertoires in COVID-19 (dated by TCRdb to about 2020). The library was generated by the immunoSEQ multiplex PCR assay. What TCRdb holds here is the immuneACCESS table cut down to in-frame rearrangements. Part of the clones is not present; checked against another copy, under half of the missing clones reflect an unresolved V gene, and the others are unexplained. The sample includes under 250,000 clones, with 80% observed a single time. The ten largest make up 7.2% of the sample. Sequenced sample: peripheral blood. The receptor set was obtained from a woman aged 70-85 years with acute or convalescent COVID-19.

The V call is TRBV6-5, the J call TRBJ2-5; 12 nucleotides match TRBD2. The V and J ends lost 6 bases and 5 bases, in that order; junction bases with no gene match: 7. CDR1 MNHEY and CDR2 SVGAGI come from the germline V gene. This CDR3 contains 15 residues. CDR3 loop: CASRKRLAGDETQYF. CDR3 sequence (DNA): TGTGCCAGCAGAAAGAGACTAGCGGGGGATGAGACCCAGTACTTC.

V gene TRBV9 combines with J gene TRBJ2-3; D possibly corresponds to TRBD2 (7 bases). The V and J ends lost 0 bases and 5 bases respectively, with 10 bases between them. The CDR3 is 14 residues long. CDR1 and CDR2 from the germline V gene are SGDLS and YYNGEE. The CDR3 sequence is CASSVEGGKDTQYF. CDR3 sequence (DNA): TGTGCCAGCAGCGTAGAGGGGGGGAAAGATACGCAGTATTTT.